This TCR beta chain is drawn from a study of blood T cell repertoires in COVID-19. Overall study context: Researchers got acute and convalescent COVID-19 samples from the United States, Italy and Spain. T cells, B-cell-depleted T cells, or PBMCs supplied cDNA or gDNA.

Per the authors' pipeline: Amplification from reference gene primers served as the basis for estimated nucleated cell counts. Using immunoSEQ multiplex PCR, the repertoire was profiled, and TCRdb retains in-frame clones only, with some absent. V and J calls and clone size are as listed in that table; D and trimming were resolved from the DNA. Found here are nearly 100,000 clones, approximately 86% of them singletons; the top ten hold 1.5% to 2%. V was trimmed by 2 bases and J by 5 bases, leaving 10 bases between them. The CDR3 has 14 amino acids. In germline, CDR1 is MNHEY, CDR2 SVGEGT. Sequenced input: peripheral blood. This sequence originates from a man at least 80 years old with acute or convalescent COVID-19. The V and J genes are TRBV6-2 or TRBV6-3 and TRBJ2-1, with TRBD1 as a possible D gene (5 bases). The CDR3 DNA is TGTGCCAGCAGTTACCTGAAGACAGACAATGAGCAGTTCTTC. It specifies CASSYLKTDNEQFF.